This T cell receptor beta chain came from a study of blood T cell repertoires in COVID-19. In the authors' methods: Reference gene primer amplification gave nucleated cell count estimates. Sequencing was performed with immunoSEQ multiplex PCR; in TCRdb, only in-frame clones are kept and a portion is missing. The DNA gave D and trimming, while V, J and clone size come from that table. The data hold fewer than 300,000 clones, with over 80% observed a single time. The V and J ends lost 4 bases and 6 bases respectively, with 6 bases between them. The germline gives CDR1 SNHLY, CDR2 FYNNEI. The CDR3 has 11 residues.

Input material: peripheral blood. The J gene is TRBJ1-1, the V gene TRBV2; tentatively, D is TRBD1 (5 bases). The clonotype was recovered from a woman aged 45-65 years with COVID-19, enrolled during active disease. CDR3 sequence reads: CASSAGAEAFF. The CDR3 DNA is TGTGCCAGCAGTGCGGGGGCTGAAGCTTTCTTT.